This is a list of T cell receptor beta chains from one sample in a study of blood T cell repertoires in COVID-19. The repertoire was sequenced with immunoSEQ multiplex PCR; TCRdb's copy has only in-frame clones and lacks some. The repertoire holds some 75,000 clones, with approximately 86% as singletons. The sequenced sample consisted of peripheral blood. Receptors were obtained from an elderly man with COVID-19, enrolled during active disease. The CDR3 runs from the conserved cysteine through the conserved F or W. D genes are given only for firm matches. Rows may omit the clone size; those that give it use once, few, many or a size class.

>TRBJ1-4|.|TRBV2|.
CASSDFRVGEKLFF
TGTGCCAGCAGTGATTTCAGGGTTGGAGAAAAACTGTTTTTT
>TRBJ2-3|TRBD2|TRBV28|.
CASSLLSGVTDTQYF
TGTGCCAGCAGTTTGCTTAGCGGGGTCACAGATACGCAGTATTTT
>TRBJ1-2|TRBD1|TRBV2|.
CASVGQAGYGYTF
TGTGCCAGCGTTGGACAGGCAGGCTATGGCTACACCTTC
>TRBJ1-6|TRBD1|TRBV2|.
CATATGANSYNSPLHF
TGTGCCACTGCGACAGGGGCGAACTCCTATAATTCACCCCTCCACTTT
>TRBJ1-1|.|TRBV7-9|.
CASSFSQATEAFF
TGTGCCAGCAGCTTTAGTCAGGCGACTGAAGCTTTCTTT
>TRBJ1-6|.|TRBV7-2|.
CASSFPYSPLHF
TGTGCCAGCAGCTTCCCTTATTCACCCCTCCACTTT
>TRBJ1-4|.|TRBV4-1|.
CASSHLWENSATNEKLFF
TGCGCCAGCAGCCATCTTTGGGAGAATAGTGCAACTAATGAAAAACTGTTTTTT
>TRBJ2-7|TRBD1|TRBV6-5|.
CASRTGVSSYEQYF
TGTGCCAGCAGGACAGGGGTCTCCTCCTACGAGCAGTACTTC
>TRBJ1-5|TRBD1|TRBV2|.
CASHDREYNQPQHF
TGTGCCAGCCATGACAGGGAATACAATCAGCCCCAGCATTTT
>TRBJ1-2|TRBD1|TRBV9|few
CASSEGAYNYGYTF
TGTGCCAGCAGCGAGGGGGCATATAACTATGGCTACACCTTC
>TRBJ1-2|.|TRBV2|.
CASSDRGLGGYTF
TGTGCCAGCAGTGACAGGGGTCTAGGTGGCTACACCTTC
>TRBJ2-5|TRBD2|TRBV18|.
CASSPPSGGSETQYF
TGTGCCAGCTCACCACCTAGCGGGGGCTCGGAGACCCAGTACTTC
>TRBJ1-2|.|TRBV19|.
CASSKAGYEGLGGYTF
TGTGCCAGTAGTAAGGCCGGGTACGAGGGTCTAGGAGGCTACACCTTC
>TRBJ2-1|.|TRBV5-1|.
CASSLRGEAYNEQFF
TGCGCCAGCAGCTTGAGAGGGGAGGCCTACAATGAGCAGTTCTTC
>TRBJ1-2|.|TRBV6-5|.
CASRRTEHYGYTF
TGTGCCAGCAGACGTACAGAGCACTATGGCTACACCTTC
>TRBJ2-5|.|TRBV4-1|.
CASSRLGGETQYF
TGCGCCAGCAGCCGACTCGGAGGTGAGACCCAGTACTTC
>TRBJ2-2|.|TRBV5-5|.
CASSRSESRVGELFF
TGTGCCAGCAGCCGCTCTGAGTCCCGTGTCGGGGAGCTGTTTTTT
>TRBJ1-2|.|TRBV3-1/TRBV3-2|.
CASSQLSENYGYTF
TGTGCCAGCAGCCAACTTTCGGAGAACTATGGCTACACCTTC
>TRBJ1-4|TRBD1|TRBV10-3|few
CAISAQGAGEKLFF
TGTGCCATCAGCGCTCAGGGGGCGGGGGAAAAACTGTTTTTT
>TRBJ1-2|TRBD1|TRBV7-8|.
CASSRDRGEAQDYGYTF
TGTGCCAGCAGCCGAGACAGGGGAGAGGCTCAGGACTATGGCTACACCTTC
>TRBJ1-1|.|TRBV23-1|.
CASSQSARVTEAFF
TGCGCCAGCAGTCAATCCGCCAGGGTAACTGAAGCTTTCTTT
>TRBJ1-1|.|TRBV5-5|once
CASSLGSTRSGMNTEAFF
TGTGCCAGCAGCTTGGGCTCTACGCGTTCAGGGATGAACACTGAAGCTTTCTTT
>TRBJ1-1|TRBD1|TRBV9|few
CASSPGQTLNTEAFF
TGTGCCAGCAGCCCGGGACAGACCTTGAACACTGAAGCTTTCTTT
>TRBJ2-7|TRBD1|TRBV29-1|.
CSVSGTGVGEQYF
TGCAGCGTCTCCGGGACAGGGGTCGGCGAGCAGTACTTC
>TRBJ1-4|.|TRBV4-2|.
CASSSGTPQNEKLFF
TGTGCCAGCAGCTCTGGGACTCCCCAAAATGAAAAACTGTTTTTT
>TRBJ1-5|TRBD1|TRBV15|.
CATSRDRQGVQPQHF
TGTGCCACCAGCAGAGACCGACAGGGGGTTCAGCCCCAGCATTTT
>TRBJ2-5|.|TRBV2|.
CASKGNEETQYF
TGCGCCAGCAAGGGGAACGAAGAGACCCAGTACTTC
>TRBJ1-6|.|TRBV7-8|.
CASSSNPGANGALHF
TGTGCCAGCAGCTCCAATCCAGGGGCCAACGGGGCCCTCCACTTT
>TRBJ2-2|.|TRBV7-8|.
CASRRDINTGELFF
TGTGCCAGCCGCCGGGACATAAACACCGGGGAGCTGTTTTTT
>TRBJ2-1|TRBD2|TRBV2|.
CASNRLAGRNEQFF
TGTGCCAGCAATAGACTAGCGGGGAGGAATGAGCAGTTCTTC
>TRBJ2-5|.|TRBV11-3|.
CASSLGGQIQETQYF
TGTGCCAGCAGCTTAGGGGGGCAAATCCAAGAGACCCAGTACTTC
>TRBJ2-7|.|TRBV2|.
CATSRGLYEQYF
TGTGCCACCTCCCGAGGGCTCTACGAGCAGTACTTC
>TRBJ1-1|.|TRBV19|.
CASRSNGGSTEAFF
TGTGCCAGTAGGTCCAATGGGGGGAGCACTGAAGCTTTCTTT
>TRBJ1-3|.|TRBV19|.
CASPGQIGNTIYF
TGTGCCAGTCCCGGACAGATCGGAAACACCATATATTTT
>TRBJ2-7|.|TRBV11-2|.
CASSLASGILYEQYF
TGTGCCAGCAGCTTAGCGTCAGGCATCCTCTACGAGCAGTACTTC
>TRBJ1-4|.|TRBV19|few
CATLRRGRANEKLFF
TGTGCCACCTTGCGGCGGGGGCGCGCTAATGAAAAACTGTTTTTT
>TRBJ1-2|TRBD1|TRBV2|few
CASSPADRGLHGYTF
TGTGCCAGCAGTCCGGCGGACAGGGGGCTCCATGGCTACACCTTC
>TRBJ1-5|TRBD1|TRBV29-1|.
CSVRTGDQPQHF
TGCAGCGTTAGGACAGGGGATCAGCCCCAGCATTTT
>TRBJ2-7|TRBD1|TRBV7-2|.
CASSLVGQGTYEQYF
TGTGCCAGCAGCTTAGTCGGACAGGGCACCTACGAGCAGTACTTC
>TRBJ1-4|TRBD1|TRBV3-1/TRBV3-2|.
CASSPDRADNEKLFF
TGTGCCAGCAGTCCCGACAGGGCCGATAATGAAAAACTGTTTTTT
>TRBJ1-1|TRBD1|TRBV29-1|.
CSVGGTGFTEAFF
TGCAGCGTTGGGGGGACAGGGTTCACTGAAGCTTTCTTT
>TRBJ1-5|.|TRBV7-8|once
CASSLGRAQPQHF
TGTGCCAGCAGCTTAGGCAGGGCTCAGCCCCAGCATTTT
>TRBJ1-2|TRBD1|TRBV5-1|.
CASSDPGTGEGYGYTF
TGCGCCAGCAGTGACCCCGGGACAGGGGAGGGCTATGGCTACACCTTC
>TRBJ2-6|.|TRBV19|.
CASFSKLGAGSGANVLTF
TGTGCCAGCTTCTCGAAACTGGGGGCAGGGTCTGGGGCCAACGTCCTGACTTTC